This T cell receptor (beta chain) was retrieved from a study of cytomegalovirus exposure and HLA in healthy donors. Across the study: Approximately 85 million unique TCRs from HLA-typed donors were held in an early data release.

The CDR3 runs to 11 residues. Trimming left V 7 bases short and J 9 bases short, with 13 bases between. CDR1 and CDR2 from the germline V gene are DFQATT and SNEGSKA (reference sequence). For this clone: Its antigen is unidentified. Other DNA sequences in this sample translate to the same CDR3.

Whole-study findings and limits: Later analysis identified 17,000 or so TCR beta sequences associated with HLA alleles, using a false discovery rate threshold of 0.05. A later analysis found common viral pathogens apparently linked to several of the most significant clusters. Per published accounts, TCR beta sequences correctly predicted the HLA-A and HLA-B alleles of most subjects.

Both 60 Vbeta primers and 13 Jbeta primers went into the PCR. Profiled with immunoSEQ multiplex PCR; TCRdb holds only in-frame clones, not every one. The sample consists of under 200,000 clones, 70% to 90% of them appearing once. This chain links TRBV20-1 with TRBJ2-1; D gene ambiguous. The sample comprised PBMCs. This TCR derives from a woman younger than 30 in good health and CMV-seronegative. CDR3 sequence: CSGKEVGEQFF. In DNA form, the CDR3 reads TGCAGTGGGAAAGAGGTCGGTGAGCAGTTCTTC.